Only a few counts were recorded for the clone carrying this TCR beta chain. Its antigen is unknown. Trimming took off 0 bases at V and 0 bases at J, with 4 bases between the two ends. This CDR3 is built from 13 residues. Germline CDR1 is SGHRS and CDR2 is YFSETQ. The sample is drawn from a study of T-cell memory formation after mild COVID-19. Study results and limitations: In pre-infection memory, a portion of responding clones appeared, which suggested that cross-reactive memory joined. A second wave of clones peaked on day 37, and their SARS-CoV-2 specificity went unconfirmed.

TCR alpha and TCR beta cDNA libraries with sample barcodes and UMIs came from 5'RACE using constant-segment primers. MiXCR, applied by TCRdb to the 5' RACE reads, yields one record per CDR3 protein. The sample contains around 300,000 distinct CDR3 sequences, roughly 13% of which appear only once. The sequenced sample was PBMCs or a T cell subset sorted from them (not recorded which). The sequence was obtained from a man between 18 and 35 years old who had mild COVID-19 (a few samples of this study predate the infection). Cell type and time point are not known. The V and J genes are TRBV5-1 and TRBJ2-7; D is undetermined. CDR3: CASSLDTSYEQYV. The DNA of the CDR3 is TGCGCCAGCAGCTTGGACACCTCCTACGAGCAGTACGTC.